This T cell receptor (beta chain) was captured in a study of cytomegalovirus exposure and HLA in healthy donors. Using immunoSEQ multiplex PCR, the repertoire was profiled, and TCRdb retains in-frame clones only, with some absent. The sample consists of over 90,000 clones, 85% to 95% of them appearing once. The CDR3 contains 13 residues. V lost 6 bases to trimming and J lost 8 bases; unmatched junction nucleotides: 3. Germline loops: CDR1 LNHDA, CDR2 SQIVND (reference sequence). The sequence came from a woman aged 18-29 years in good health and CMV-seronegative. The rearrangement uses TRBV19 and TRBJ1-6; 8 bases match TRBD1. The sequencing input was PBMCs. The CDR3 region is CASSGQGDSPLHF. For the CDR3, the DNA is TGTGCCAGTAGCGGACAGGGAGATTCACCCCTCCACTTT. The entire variable domain, with the rest obtained from reference TRBV19 and TRBJ1-6, is as follows: DGGITQSPKYLFRKEGQNVTLSCEQNLNHDAMYWYRQDPGQGLRLIYYSQIVNDFQKGDIAEGYSVSREKKESFPLTVTSAQKNPTAFYLCASSGQGDSPLHFGNGTRLTVT.